These T cell receptor beta chains were read from a single sample in a study of shared clonotypes between healthy human individuals. Produced via immunoSEQ multiplex PCR; TCRdb's table is partial and in-frame only. The sample shows roughly 2,000,000 clones, just under 95% of them seen only once. The sequenced material came from naive CD8+ T cells sorted from blood. The receptors were gathered from a man aged 18 to 29 in good health. Both conserved end residues are part of each CDR3. The order of the fields is D gene, J gene, V gene, CDR3 protein, CDR3 DNA. A D gene is named only where the DNA matches it firmly.

>-|TRBJ2-1|TRBV13
CASSSPGPGAPDNEQFF
TGTGCCAGCAGCTCCCCGGGCCCGGGGGCGCCTGACAATGAGCAGTTCTTC
>TRBD2|TRBJ2-1|TRBV2
CASPGSTSGSYNEQFF
TGTGCCAGCCCCGGGTCGACTAGCGGGAGCTACAATGAGCAGTTCTTC
>-|TRBJ1-6|TRBV28
CASSSSEGPRNSPLHF
TGTGCCAGCAGTTCCTCTGAGGGTCCCAGAAATTCACCCCTCCACTTT
>-|TRBJ2-3|TRBV4-1
CASSGEGGGLGDTQYF
TGCGCCAGCAGTGGGGAAGGTGGAGGGTTGGGGGATACGCAGTATTTT
>TRBD2|TRBJ2-1|TRBV6-5
CASSSLAGGNNEQFF
TGTGCCAGCAGTTCGCTAGCGGGGGGGAACAATGAGCAGTTCTTC
>-|TRBJ2-2|TRBV7-8
CASSDPGTGELFF
TGTGCCAGCAGCGATCCGGGGACCGGGGAGCTGTTTTTT
>TRBD1|TRBJ2-7|TRBV5-4
CASSFVTGSYEQYF
TGTGCCAGCAGCTTCGTGACAGGGTCCTACGAGCAGTACTTC
>-|TRBJ2-3|TRBV6-1
CASRPSDRTDTQYF
TGTGCCAGCAGGCCCTCCGATCGCACAGATACGCAGTATTTT
>-|TRBJ1-3|TRBV29-1
CSVEGGRSGNTIYF
TGCAGCGTTGAGGGTGGGCGCTCTGGAAACACCATATATTTT
>TRBD1|TRBJ2-6|TRBV11-2
CASSLTLTGSHAGANVLTF
TGTGCCAGCAGCTTAACATTGACAGGGTCGCACGCTGGGGCCAACGTCCTGACTTTC
>-|TRBJ2-7|TRBV5-6
CASSPPGGRSSYEQYF
TGTGCCAGCAGCCCGCCGGGGGGCAGGAGCTCCTACGAGCAGTACTTC
>TRBD1|TRBJ1-5|TRBV7-9
CASSETGGGEPQHF
TGTGCCAGCAGCGAGACAGGGGGCGGGGAGCCCCAGCATTTT
>-|TRBJ2-7|TRBV9
CASSPHGESYEQYF
TGTGCCAGCAGCCCCCACGGGGAATCCTACGAGCAGTACTTC
>-|TRBJ1-4|TRBV19
CASSSPFNEKLFF
TGTGCCAGTAGTTCCCCGTTTAATGAAAAACTGTTTTTT
>TRBD1|TRBJ2-7|TRBV4-1
CASSQFRGQGLAYEQYF
TGCGCCAGCAGCCAATTTAGGGGACAGGGTCTTGCCTACGAGCAGTACTTC
>TRBD2|TRBJ2-5|TRBV9
CASSASGEGETQYF
TGTGCCAGCAGCGCAAGCGGGGAGGGAGAGACCCAGTACTTC
>-|TRBJ1-2|TRBV5-5
CASSLVTGYGYTF
TGTGCCAGCAGCTTGGTCACAGGGTATGGCTACACCTTC
>TRBD1|TRBJ1-4|TRBV4-3
CASSRILDRGNEKLFF
TGCGCCAGCAGTCGGATACTCGACAGGGGTAATGAAAAACTGTTTTTT
>TRBD2|TRBJ2-1|TRBV9
CASSWTSGSFDGNEQFF
TGTGCCAGCAGCTGGACTAGCGGGAGTTTTGACGGGAATGAGCAGTTCTTC
>TRBD1|TRBJ1-2|TRBV13
CASSETGTGGRLDYGYTF
TGTGCCAGCAGCGAAACCGGGACAGGGGGCCGACTAGACTATGGCTACACCTTC
>TRBD1|TRBJ1-2|TRBV4-1
CASSQVNVRGVYGYTF
TGCGCCAGCAGCCAAGTTAACGTCAGGGGGGTCTATGGCTACACCTTC
>-|TRBJ1-6|TRBV2
CASSETVSSYNSPLHF
TGTGCCAGCAGTGAAACGGTCAGCTCCTATAATTCACCCCTCCACTTT